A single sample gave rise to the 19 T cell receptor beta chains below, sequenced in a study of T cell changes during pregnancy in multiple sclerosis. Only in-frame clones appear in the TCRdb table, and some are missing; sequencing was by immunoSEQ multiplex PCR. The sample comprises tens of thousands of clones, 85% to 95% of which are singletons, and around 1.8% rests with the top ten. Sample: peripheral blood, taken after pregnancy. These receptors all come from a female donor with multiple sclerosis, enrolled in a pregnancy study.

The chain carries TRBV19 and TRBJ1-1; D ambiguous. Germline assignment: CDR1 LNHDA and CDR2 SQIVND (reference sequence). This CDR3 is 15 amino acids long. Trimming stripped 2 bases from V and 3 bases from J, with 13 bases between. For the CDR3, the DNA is TGTGCCAGTAGTATATCTGCGGCGGTGTACACTGAAGCTTTCTTT. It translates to CASSISAAVYTEAFF.

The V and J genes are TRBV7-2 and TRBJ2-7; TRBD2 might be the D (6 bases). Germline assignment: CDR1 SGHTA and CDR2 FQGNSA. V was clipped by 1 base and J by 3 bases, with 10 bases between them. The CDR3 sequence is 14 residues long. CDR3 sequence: CASSLGRGLYEQYF. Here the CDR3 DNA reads TGTGCCAGCAGCTTAGGGCGGGGCCTCTACGAGCAGTACTTC.

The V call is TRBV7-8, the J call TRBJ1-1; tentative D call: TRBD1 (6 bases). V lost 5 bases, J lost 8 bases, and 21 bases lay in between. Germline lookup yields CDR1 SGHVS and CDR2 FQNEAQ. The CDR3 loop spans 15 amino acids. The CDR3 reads CASSQETGRRWEAFF. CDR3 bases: TGTGCCAGCAGCCAAGAAACAGGGAGACGATGGGAAGCTTTCTTT.

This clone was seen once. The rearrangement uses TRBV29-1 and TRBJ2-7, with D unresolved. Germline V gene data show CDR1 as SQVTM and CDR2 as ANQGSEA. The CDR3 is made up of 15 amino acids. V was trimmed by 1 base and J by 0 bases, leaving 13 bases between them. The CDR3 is CSVEGETEDSYEQYF. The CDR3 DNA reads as TGCAGCGTTGAAGGCGAGACTGAGGACTCCTACGAGCAGTACTTC.

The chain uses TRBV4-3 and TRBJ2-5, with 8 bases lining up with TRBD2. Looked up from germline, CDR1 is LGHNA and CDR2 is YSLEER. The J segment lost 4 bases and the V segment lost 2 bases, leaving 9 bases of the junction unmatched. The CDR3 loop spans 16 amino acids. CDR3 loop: CASSQLAGRAGETQYF. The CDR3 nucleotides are TGCGCCAGCAGCCAATTAGCGGGGAGGGCCGGAGAGACCCAGTACTTC.

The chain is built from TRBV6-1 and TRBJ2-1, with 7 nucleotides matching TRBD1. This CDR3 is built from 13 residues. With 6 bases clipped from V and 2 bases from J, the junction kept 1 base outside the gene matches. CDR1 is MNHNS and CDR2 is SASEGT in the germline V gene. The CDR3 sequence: CASSGQAYNEQFF. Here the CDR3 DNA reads TGTGCCAGCAGCGGACAGGCCTACAATGAGCAGTTCTTC.

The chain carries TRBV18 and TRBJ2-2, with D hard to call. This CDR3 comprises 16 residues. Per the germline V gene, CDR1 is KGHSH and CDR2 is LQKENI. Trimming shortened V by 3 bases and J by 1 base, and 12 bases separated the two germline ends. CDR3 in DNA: TGTGCCAGCTCACCCCCGGAGCGAAGGAACACCGGGGAGCTGTTTTTT. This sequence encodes CASSPPERRNTGELFF.

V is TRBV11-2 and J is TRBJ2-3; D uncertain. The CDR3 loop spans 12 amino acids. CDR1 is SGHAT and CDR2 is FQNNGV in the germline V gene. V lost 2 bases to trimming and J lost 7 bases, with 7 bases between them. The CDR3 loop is CASSLIGHTQYF. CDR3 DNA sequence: TGTGCCAGCAGCTTAATCGGTCATACGCAGTATTTT.

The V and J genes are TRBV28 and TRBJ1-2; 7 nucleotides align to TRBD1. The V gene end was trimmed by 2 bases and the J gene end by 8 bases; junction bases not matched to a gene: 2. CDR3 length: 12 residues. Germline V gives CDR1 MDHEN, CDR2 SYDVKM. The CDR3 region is CASSLRTGGYTF. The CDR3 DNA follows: TGTGCCAGCAGTTTAAGGACAGGAGGCTACACCTTC.

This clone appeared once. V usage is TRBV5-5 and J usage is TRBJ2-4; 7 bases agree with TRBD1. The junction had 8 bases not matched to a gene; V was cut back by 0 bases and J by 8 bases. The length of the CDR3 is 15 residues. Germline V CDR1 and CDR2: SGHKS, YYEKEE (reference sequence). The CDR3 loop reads CASSLEGARQHIQYF. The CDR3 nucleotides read TGTGCCAGCAGCTTGGAGGGGGCGAGGCAGCACATTCAGTACTTC.

CDR3 nucleotide sequence: TGCGCCAGCAGCCCTGGACAGGGCGGTGGCTACACCTTC. Translating gives CASSPGQGGGYTF. V usage is TRBV5-1 and J usage is TRBJ1-2; 8 bases map to TRBD1. The CDR3 runs 13 residues. The trim removed 4 bases at V and 7 bases at J, leaving 6 bases unmatched. Per germline, CDR1 SGHRS and CDR2 YFSETQ.

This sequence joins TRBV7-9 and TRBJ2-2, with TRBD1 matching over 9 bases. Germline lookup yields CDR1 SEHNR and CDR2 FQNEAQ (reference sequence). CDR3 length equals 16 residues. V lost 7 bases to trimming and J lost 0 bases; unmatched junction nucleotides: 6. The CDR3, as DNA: TGTGCCAGCATCGTTGGGGACAGGGCGAACACCGGGGAGCTGTTTTTT. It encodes CASIVGDRANTGELFF.

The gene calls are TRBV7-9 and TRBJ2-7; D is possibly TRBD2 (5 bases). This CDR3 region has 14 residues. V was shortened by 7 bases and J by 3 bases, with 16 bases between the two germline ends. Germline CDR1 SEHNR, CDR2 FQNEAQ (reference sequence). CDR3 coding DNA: TGTGCCAGCAAGGGAGAGGGCCCGAGCTACGAGCAGTACTTC. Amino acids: CASKGEGPSYEQYF.

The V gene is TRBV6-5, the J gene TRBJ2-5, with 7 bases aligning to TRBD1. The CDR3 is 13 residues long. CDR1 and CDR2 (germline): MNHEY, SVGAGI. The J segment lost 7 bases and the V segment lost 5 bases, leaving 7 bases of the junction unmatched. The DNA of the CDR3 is TGTGCCAGCAGTCTAGGGGGCGTGGGGACCCAGTACTTC. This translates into CASSLGGVGTQYF.

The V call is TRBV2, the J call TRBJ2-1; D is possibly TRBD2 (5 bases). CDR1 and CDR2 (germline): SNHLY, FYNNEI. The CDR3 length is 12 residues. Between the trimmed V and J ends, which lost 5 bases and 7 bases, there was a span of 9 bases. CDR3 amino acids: CASSFSENEQFF. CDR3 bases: TGTGCCAGCAGTTTTAGCGAGAATGAGCAGTTCTTC.

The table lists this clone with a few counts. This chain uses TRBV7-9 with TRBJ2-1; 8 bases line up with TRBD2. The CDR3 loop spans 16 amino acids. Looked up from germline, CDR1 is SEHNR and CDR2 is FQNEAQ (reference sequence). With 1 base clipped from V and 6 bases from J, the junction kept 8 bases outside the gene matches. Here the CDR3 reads CASSLVRSGSLNEQFF. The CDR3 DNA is TGTGCCAGCAGCTTAGTGCGCAGCGGGAGTCTCAATGAGCAGTTCTTC.

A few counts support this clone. CDR3 DNA sequence: TGCGCCAGCAGCCCCCGGACTAGCGGGAGGGCCAATGAGCAGTTCTTC. It yields the protein CASSPRTSGRANEQFF. This sequence joins TRBV4-1 and TRBJ2-1, with TRBD2 matching over 15 bases. V shed 4 bases and J 6 bases; nucleotides not matched to a gene: 4. Germline CDR1 and CDR2: MGHRA and YSYEKL. This CDR3 contains 16 residues.

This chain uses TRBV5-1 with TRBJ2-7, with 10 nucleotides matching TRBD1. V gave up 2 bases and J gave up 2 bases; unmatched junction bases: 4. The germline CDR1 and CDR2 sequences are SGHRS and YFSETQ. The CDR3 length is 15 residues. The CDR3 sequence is CASSFLDRGTYEQYF. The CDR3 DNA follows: TGCGCCAGCAGCTTCTTGGACAGGGGGACCTACGAGCAGTACTTC.

The CDR3 bases are TGCGCCAGCAGTGTCCCGGGACAGAGCACATCAGATACGCAGTATTTT. This translates into CASSVPGQSTSDTQYF. The rearrangement uses TRBV10-1 and TRBJ2-3, with TRBD1 matching 7 bases. The J segment lost 4 bases and the V segment lost 4 bases, leaving 11 bases of the junction unmatched. This CDR3 is built from 16 residues. Germline V gene data show CDR1 as WNHNN and CDR2 as SYGVQD (reference sequence).